This TCR beta chain emerged from a study of T cell responses to AZD1222 COVID-19 vaccine. Overall study results and limits: Repertoires were sampled only after the peak T cell response. At study baseline, merely over 5 AZD1222 recipients were seropositive.

The table came from immunoSEQ multiplex PCR; TCRdb's copy has only in-frame clones and leaves some out. The sample shows approximately 120,000 clones, roughly nine tenths of them seen only once. Trimming cost V 2 bases and J 1 base, with 9 bases left between them. Germline V gene sequence: CDR1 SGDLS, CDR2 YYNGEE. The CDR3 spans 14 residues. The sample holds a few counts of this clone. Its antigen is unknown. This chain joins TRBV9 and TRBJ1-1; tentatively, D is TRBD1 (5 bases). This clonotype was obtained from an adult in good health. The material was peripheral blood, obtained on day 0 of AZD1222 vaccination. The CDR3 sequence is CASSVAQGNTEAFF. CDR3 DNA sequence: TGTGCCAGCAGCGTGGCCCAGGGGAACACTGAAGCTTTCTTT.